The next 20 T cell receptor beta chains were all read from a single sample in a study of T-cell reconstitution after alpha-beta-depleted transplantation in children (dated by TCRdb to the mid-2010s). Library preparation was by PCR. Sequencing took place on an Illumina HiSeq 2500. TCR library preparation used molecular barcoding, with unique molecular identifiers applied to normalize quantification of the TCRbeta repertoire. The public reads were run again by TCRdb, first through fastp at Q25 and then through MiXCR, and only productive beta chains were kept. Rows are combined by CDR3 protein, so each entry shows the most common genes and DNA. The table for this sample lists over 200,000 distinct CDR3 sequences; around 9.9% of them were counted only once. The ten largest clones add up to 28% of the sample. Sample treatment or condition, as interpreted from the label and publication: allogeneic hematopoietic cell transplantation with graft depleted of TCRalphabeta T cells and CD19 B cells.

Sequencing used PBMCs, obtained before TCRalphabeta/CD19-depleted stem cell transplant. The source of these receptors is a child in the first two years of life with acute myeloid leukemia, due to receive a stem cell transplant.

This clonotype was seen at least ten times. The V call is TRBV12-3 or TRBV12-4, the J call TRBJ2-3; 9 bases line up with TRBD2. The J segment lost 5 bases and the V segment lost 1 base, leaving 4 bases of the junction unmatched. The CDR3 has 15 residues. CDR3 amino acids: CASSLVAGGIDTQYF. In nucleotides, the CDR3 is TGTGCCAGCAGTTTAGTTGCGGGAGGGATAGATACGCAGTATTTT.

This clonotype appeared many times. The rearrangement links TRBV11-1 to TRBJ2-7; D may be TRBD1 (6 bases). The V gene's germline CDR1 is SGHAT and CDR2 FQDESV (reference sequence). V lost 5 bases and J lost 2, with 10 bases in between. This CDR3 contains 13 residues. CDR3 sequence (DNA): TGTGCCAGCAGCACCCGGACAGCCTACGAGCAGTACTTC. It yields the protein CASSTRTAYEQYF.

This clonotype has ten or more counts. The CDR3 is CASSVAGGRTGELFF. CDR3 coding DNA: TGTGCCAGCAGCGTAGCGGGAGGCCGGACCGGGGAGCTGTTTTTT. V gene TRBV4-2 combines with J gene TRBJ2-2, with 10 positions matching TRBD2. This CDR3 contains 15 residues. Trimming cost V 5 bases and J 5 bases; bases outside gene matches: 5. Germline CDR1 is LGHNA and CDR2 is YNFKEQ.

In this sample, this clonotype turned up many times. V and J are TRBV6-2 or TRBV6-3 and TRBJ2-1, with 7 nucleotides matching TRBD2. This CDR3 region has 13 residues. Germline loops: CDR1 MNHEY, CDR2 SVGEGT. After removal of 6 bases from V and 8 bases from J, the junction contained 7 bases not matched to a gene. The CDR3 loop is CASRRTSFDEQFF. DNA for the CDR3: TGTGCCAGCAGACGGACTAGTTTCGATGAGCAGTTCTTC.

Many counts were recorded for this clonotype. V and J are TRBV19 and TRBJ2-3, with 8 bases that match TRBD2. The CDR3 consists of 13 residues. The junction had 5 bases not matched to a gene; V was cut back by 7 bases and J by 5 bases. CDR1 and CDR2 (germline): LNHDA, SQIVND (reference sequence). CDR3 coding DNA: TGTGCCAGTACCGGGAGGGTTGAAGATACGCAGTATTTT. It codes for CASTGRVEDTQYF.

This clonotype was counted ten times or more. The chain has TRBV27 and TRBJ2-5; TRBD2 aligns across 13 bases. There are 14 residues in the CDR3. J gave up 5 bases and V 8 bases, and 5 bases lay outside the gene matches. Per the germline V gene, CDR1 is MNHEY and CDR2 is SMNVEV (reference sequence). This CDR3 is CASSGLAGLETQYF. CDR3 in DNA: TGTGCCAGCTCGGGACTAGCGGGATTGGAGACCCAGTACTTC.

This clonotype was counted many times. This sequence joins TRBV20-1 and TRBJ1-3, with D uncertain. Trimming removed 3 bases from V and 4 bases from J, with 13 bases in between. CDR3 length: 14 residues. Germline V gene data show CDR1 as DFQATT and CDR2 as SNEGSKA (reference sequence). The CDR3 DNA follows: TGCAGTGCTAGCCGACTGGTTTCAGGAAACACCATATATTTT. It encodes CSASRLVSGNTIYF.

In this sample, this clonotype turned up many times. V is TRBV7-2 and J is TRBJ2-4; maybe TRBD2 (6 bases). The germline CDR1 and CDR2 sequences are SGHTA and FQGNSA. The CDR3 consists of 15 residues. The V end was cut by 4 bases, the J end by 0 bases, with 10 bases between. The CDR3 sequence is CASSSTSLAKNIQYF. The DNA of the CDR3 is TGTGCCAGCAGCTCTACTAGCCTAGCCAAAAACATTCAGTACTTC.

Comment on this clonotype: A read error is possible here, since a much larger clone lies one base away. The rearrangement joins TRBV3-1 to TRBJ1-2; D remains ambiguous. The CDR3 contains 13 residues. Germline lookup yields CDR1 LGHDT and CDR2 YNNKEL (reference sequence). The CDR3 spells CTSSQDPRYGYTF. In DNA, the CDR3 is TGTACCAGCAGCCAAGACCCCCGGTATGGCTACACCTTC.

This clonotype was picked up many times. The V call is TRBV25-1, the J call TRBJ2-1; D gene unclear. The CDR3 runs to 10 residues. Looked up from germline, CDR1 is MGHDK and CDR2 is SYGVNS. Trimming shortened V by 8 bases and J by 4 bases, and 3 bases separated the two germline ends. The CDR3 coding sequence is TGTGCCAGCGGTTACAATGAGCAGTTCTTC. It is translated as CASGYNEQFF.

This clonotype was seen many times. V usage is TRBV7-8 and J usage is TRBJ2-7, with D perhaps TRBD1 (5 bases). Germline V CDR1 and CDR2: SGHVS, FQNEAQ. The V end lost 1 base, the J end lost 2 bases, and 12 bases lay between the germline ends. The CDR3 consists of 15 residues. CDR3 in amino acids: CASSLVAGRTYEQYF. For the CDR3, the DNA is TGTGCCAGCAGCTTAGTGGCAGGGCGGACCTACGAGCAGTACTTC.

As for this clonotype: A read error may produce the germline difference seen at one junction end. The chain recombines TRBV6-1 with TRBJ2-1; maybe TRBD1 (5 bases). The length of the CDR3 is 14 residues. Germline-derived CDR1 and CDR2 are MNHNS and SASEGT. CDR3 amino acids: CVSSPRQSSDEQFF. CDR3 nucleotide sequence: TGTGTCAGCAGCCCACGACAGTCTAGTGATGAGCAGTTCTTC.

This clonotype has a count of ten or more. The chain couples TRBV7-6 to TRBJ2-5, with D perhaps matching TRBD1 or TRBD2 (6 bases each). The CDR3 is 14 residues long. Germline loops: CDR1 SGHVS, CDR2 FNYEAQ. Trimming removed 5 bases from V and 4 bases from J, with 14 bases in between. CDR3 amino acids: CASSPGAWVETQYF. In DNA form, the CDR3 reads TGTGCCAGCAGCCCGGGGGCCTGGGTAGAGACCCAGTACTTC.

This clonotype was counted many times. The gene calls are TRBV5-1 and TRBJ1-2; D is undetermined. Germline lookup yields CDR1 SGHRS and CDR2 YFSETQ. CDR3 length equals 15 residues. Trimming took 4 bases from V and 4 from J, leaving 17 bases between them. The CDR3 reads CASSNTATNSYGYTF. CDR3 nucleotide sequence: TGCGCCAGCAGCAACACAGCAACCAATTCCTATGGCTACACCTTC.

This clonotype was counted many times. This chain connects TRBV5-1 to TRBJ2-3; D unresolved. Germline V gives CDR1 SGHRS, CDR2 YFSETQ. This CDR3 is 14 amino acids long. V lost 0 bases and J 3 bases, leaving 8 bases between the germline ends. Written as DNA, the CDR3 is TGCGCCAGCAGCTTGGGGTCAACGACAGATACGCAGTATTTT. It is translated as CASSLGSTTDTQYF.

This clonotype came up many times. V is TRBV24-1 and J is TRBJ1-5; tentatively, D is TRBD1 (5 bases). With 10 bases removed from V and 4 bases from J, the gap between germline ends came to 13 bases. Germline CDR1 and CDR2: KGHDR and SFDVKD. The CDR3 sequence is 13 residues long. The CDR3 loop reads CATGRGENQPQHF. The CDR3 DNA reads TGTGCCACAGGGAGAGGGGAAAATCAGCCCCAGCATTTT.

Regarding this clonotype: A much more abundant neighbour one base away suggests this may be a read error. The CDR3 DNA reads TGTGTGGTCGGGGGACAGGGTGGAACCGGGGAGCTGTTTTTT. Translating it yields CVVGGQGGTGELFF. J is TRBJ2-2 and V is TRBV10-3, with TRBD1 matching 9 bases. Germline assignment: CDR1 ENHRY and CDR2 SYGVKD. The CDR3 consists of 14 residues.

The chain recombines TRBV14 with TRBJ2-1; 10 bases line up with TRBD2. CDR1 and CDR2 from the germline V gene are SGHDN and FVKESK. Losses at the gene ends were 0 bases for V and 10 bases for J; bases not matched to a gene: 15. The CDR3 totals 18 residues. In DNA, the CDR3 is TGTGCCAGCAGCCAAGATGGGAGTCTAGCGGGAGTAGTCGCCGAGCAGTTCTTC. It codes for CASSQDGSLAGVVAEQFF.

The rearrangement uses TRBV7-6 and TRBJ2-2; 11 positions agree with TRBD2. The CDR3 loop spans 18 amino acids. Trimming took 6 bases from V and 0 from J; bases not matched to a gene: 9. Per germline, CDR1 SGHVS and CDR2 FNYEAQ. Written as DNA, the CDR3 is TGTGCCAGCAGGCCCGGGACTAGCGGCCTCACGAACACCGGGGAGCTGTTTTTT. It encodes CASRPGTSGLTNTGELFF.

The table lists this clonotype with many counts. The CDR3 loop reads CASSQFSTGELFF. The CDR3, as DNA: TGTGCCAGCAGCCAATTCTCCACCGGGGAGCTGTTTTTT. The gene calls are TRBV3-1 and TRBJ2-2; D remains ambiguous. V gave up 2 bases and J gave up 4 bases, with 5 bases separating them. CDR1 and CDR2 (germline): LGHDT, YNNKEL (reference sequence). CDR3 length: 13 residues.